This TCR beta chain was identified during a study of technical replicates of blood from a handful of donors. Libraries were prepared by immunoSEQ multiplex PCR; TCRdb keeps only in-frame clonotypes and omits some of them. Here the sample spans over 90,000 clones, roughly 96% being singletons. This clone was seen a single time. Germline CDR1 and CDR2: SGHTA and FQGNSA. The CDR3 has 14 residues. The J segment lost 5 bases and the V segment lost 1 base, leaving 4 bases of the junction unmatched. The specimen sequenced was T cells isolated from PBMCs. The gene calls are TRBV7-2 and TRBJ2-7; TRBD1 matches 8 bases. The TCR originated in a human donor in good health. CDR3 loop: CASSLESDRDEQYF. CDR3 sequence (DNA): TGTGCCAGCAGCTTAGAATCGGACAGGGACGAGCAGTACTTC. Together with reference TRBV7-2 and TRBJ2-7, the CDR3 gives the full variable domain: GAGVSQSPSNKVTEKGKDVELRCDPISGHTALYWYRQSLGQGLEFLIYFQGNSAPDKSGLPSDRFSAERTGGSVSTLTIQRTQQEDSAVYLCASSLESDRDEQYFGPGTRLTVT.